One T cell receptor (beta chain) is described in this entry. V was clipped by 2 bases and J by 5 bases, with 15 bases between them. The CDR3 loop spans 15 amino acids. Germline-derived CDR1 and CDR2 are DFQATT and SNEGSKA (reference sequence). This specimen comes from a study of T cell repertoires in cytomegalovirus infection. TCRdb called the reads again in MiXCR, with one record for every CDR3 protein. The sample lists about 530,000 distinct CDR3 sequences; around 27% were seen once. The chain recombines TRBV20-1 with TRBJ2-2, with D maybe TRBD1 (6 bases). Sequenced input: PBMCs. The TCR originated in a human donor in good health (CMV status not recorded). Some clones in this sample may be carry-over from other donors' samples. CDR3 residues: CSARLQGRRTGELFF. The CDR3 bases are TGCAGTGCTAGATTACAGGGACGGAGGACCGGGGAGCTGTTTTTT.